The rows below give T cell receptor beta chains drawn from one sample of a study of T-cell reconstitution after alpha-beta-depleted transplantation in children. TCRdb redid the calling of the PCR reads with MiXCR, one entry per CDR3 protein. Of fewer than 500,000 distinct CDR3 sequences listed, around two fifths are singletons. Sequencing used PBMCs, obtained before TCRalphabeta/CD19-depleted stem cell transplant. The origin of the receptors is a girl aged 2 to 9 with aplastic anemia, due to receive a stem cell transplant. The CDR3 runs from the conserved cysteine through the conserved F or W. A D gene is named only where the DNA matches it firmly. Not every row has a clone size; where given, it reads once, few, many or a size class.

CDR3aa	CDR3nt	len	v_gene	j_gene	d_gene	abundance
CSARDRSRTERQPQHF	TGCAGTGCTAGAGATCGATCCCGAACCGAACGGCAGCCCCAGCATTTT	16	TRBV20-1	TRBJ1-5	.	.
CASSYASSTDTQYF	TGTGCCAGCAGTTATGCTTCTAGCACAGATACGCAGTATTTT	14	TRBV12-3/TRBV12-4	TRBJ2-3	.	.
CASSPGTQNTEAFF	TGTGCCAGCAGCCCCGGCACCCAGAACACTGAAGCTTTCTTT	14	TRBV4-2	TRBJ1-1	.	.
CASSQDDVGLSTDTQYF	TGTGCCAGCAGCCAAGATGATGTGGGACTTAGCACAGATACGCAGTATTTT	17	TRBV4-2	TRBJ2-3	.	many
CASRSDQVAYNEQFF	TGTGCCAGCCGCTCCGATCAGGTTGCCTACAATGAGCAGTTCTTC	15	TRBV28	TRBJ2-1	.	many
CASSGRDAGRDSSYNEQFF	TGCGCCAGCAGCGGCCGGGACGCGGGTCGGGACTCCTCCTACAATGAGCAGTTCTTC	19	TRBV5-1	TRBJ2-1	.	.
CSARGFSNTGELFF	TGCAGTGCTAGAGGTTTTTCGAACACCGGGGAGCTGTTTTTT	14	TRBV20-1	TRBJ2-2	.	.
CAISAGQGKDEQYF	TGTGCCATCAGTGCGGGACAGGGGAAAGACGAGCAGTACTTC	14	TRBV10-3	TRBJ2-7	TRBD1	.
CSASKVAGASTDTQYF	TGCAGTGCTAGTAAGGTAGCGGGAGCTAGCACAGATACGCAGTATTTT	16	TRBV20-1	TRBJ2-3	TRBD2	few
CASSLIQGLSPGANVLTF	TGCGCCAGCAGTCTAATCCAGGGCCTATCGCCTGGGGCCAACGTCCTGACTTTC	18	TRBV5-1	TRBJ2-6	.	many
CASSQKAWTSEGNEQYF	TGTGCCAGCAGCCAAAAAGCGTGGACTAGCGAAGGGAACGAGCAGTACTTC	17	TRBV4-2	TRBJ2-7	TRBD2	.
CASSKTSGGFDEQFF	TGTGCCAGCAGCAAGACTAGCGGGGGATTTGATGAGCAGTTCTTC	15	TRBV7-3	TRBJ2-1	TRBD2	.
CASSLGRWRGPSTDTQYF	TGTGCCAGCAGCTTAGGACGTTGGCGGGGGCCGAGCACAGATACGCAGTATTTT	18	TRBV7-3	TRBJ2-3	.	.
CASSFLGRESTDTQYF	TGTGCCAGCAGTTTTCTGGGCAGGGAAAGCACAGATACGCAGTATTTT	16	TRBV12-3/TRBV12-4	TRBJ2-3	.	.
CASSYSIYYGYTF	TGTGCCAGCAGTTACTCGATCTACTATGGCTACACCTTC	13	TRBV6-2/TRBV6-3	TRBJ1-2	.	few
CTSLGLNASTDTQYF	TGTACTTCGCTGGGGCTGAATGCTAGCACAGATACGCAGTATTTT	15	TRBV27	TRBJ2-3	.	.
CSVSATGSTEAFF	TGCAGCGTTTCCGCCACCGGCAGCACTGAAGCTTTCTTT	13	TRBV29-1	TRBJ1-1	.	many
CASSPYLFHDTEGELFF	TGTGCCAGCAGTCCGTACCTTTTCCACGACACGGAAGGGGAGCTGTTTTTT	17	TRBV6-1	TRBJ2-2	.	.
CAISAAPSGSSYEQYF	TGTGCCATCAGTGCGGCCCCTAGCGGGAGCAGCTACGAGCAGTACTTC	16	TRBV10-3	TRBJ2-7	TRBD2	.
CSATSGQTYNEQFF	TGCAGTGCTACTAGCGGGCAAACCTACAATGAGCAGTTCTTC	14	TRBV20-1	TRBJ2-1	TRBD2	few
CASSRDSSNTGELFF	TGTGCCAGCAGCCGGGACTCTTCGAACACCGGGGAGCTGTTTTTT	15	TRBV7-2	TRBJ2-2	.	.
CASSLVAAPSTDTQYF	TGTGCCAGCAGCTTGGTAGCGGCCCCTAGCACAGATACGCAGTATTTT	16	TRBV5-5	TRBJ2-3	.	.
CASSQDRGQETQYF	TGTGCCAGCAGCCAAGACAGGGGGCAAGAGACCCAGTACTTC	14	TRBV11-2	TRBJ2-5	TRBD1	many
CASGPPGRRDEQFF	TGTGCCAGCGGCCCCCCGGGAAGGCGGGATGAGCAGTTCTTC	14	TRBV3-1	TRBJ2-1	.	once
CASSRTRNEQYF	TGTGCCAGCAGCCGTACTAGAAACGAGCAGTACTTC	12	TRBV7-2	TRBJ2-7	.	.
CSARGARGDTEAFF	TGCAGTGCTAGAGGGGCCAGGGGGGACACTGAAGCTTTCTTT	14	TRBV20-1	TRBJ1-1	TRBD1	many
CASSQRGPGNTIYF	TGCGCCAGCAGCCAAAGGGGGCCGGGAAACACCATATATTTT	14	TRBV4-1	TRBJ1-3	TRBD1	few
CASSFRVEATEQYF	TGTGCCAGCAGTTTCCGGGTAGAGGCGACCGAGCAGTACTTC	14	TRBV6-5	TRBJ2-7	.	.
CASSPSGRGGNTIYF	TGTGCCAGCAGCCCTTCGGGCAGGGGTGGAAACACCATATATTTT	15	TRBV9	TRBJ1-3	.	many
CSARKTGSYGYPF	TGCAGTGCTAGGAAGACAGGGTCCTATGGCTACCCCTTC	13	TRBV20-1	TRBJ1-2	TRBD1	.
CATSREGTTGELFF	TGTGCCACCAGCAGAGAGGGCACAACCGGGGAGCTGTTTTTT	14	TRBV15	TRBJ2-2	.	.
CASSLSQGAGNEQFF	TGCGCCAGCAGCTTGTCCCAGGGGGCGGGAAATGAGCAGTTCTTC	15	TRBV5-1	TRBJ2-1	TRBD1	many
CASSSQGAPKNIQYF	TGTGCCAGCAGTTCCCAAGGGGCACCCAAAAACATTCAGTACTTC	15	TRBV28	TRBJ2-4	.	.
CASSSSGASYEQYF	TGCGCCAGCAGCTCCAGCGGAGCCTCCTACGAGCAGTACTTC	14	TRBV5-1	TRBJ2-7	.	many
CASSLLGNSGHTQYF	TGTGCCAGCAGCTTACTCGGGAACTCGGGACATACGCAGTATTTT	15	TRBV7-8	TRBJ2-3	.	.
CASSERQGAYQPQHF	TGTGCCAGCAGCGAGAGACAGGGGGCGTATCAGCCCCAGCATTTT	15	TRBV2	TRBJ1-5	TRBD1	few
CSAVGQETQYF	TGCAGTGCTGTTGGACAAGAGACCCAGTACTTC	11	TRBV20-1	TRBJ2-5	.	.
CSASGRGNLDTQYF	TGCAGTGCCAGCGGGCGGGGCAACCTAGATACGCAGTATTTT	14	TRBV20-1	TRBJ2-3	.	.
CSVEARNEQYF	TGCAGCGTTGAAGCCCGAAACGAGCAGTACTTC	11	TRBV29-1	TRBJ2-7	.	.
CASSLITLKGPRNLYEQYF	TGTGCCAGCAGCTTAATTACCCTCAAAGGACCCCGTAACCTGTACGAGCAGTACTTC	19	TRBV11-1	TRBJ2-7	.	many
CASSAGVGNTIYF	TGCGCCAGCAGCGCCGGAGTTGGAAACACCATATATTTT	13	TRBV5-1	TRBJ1-3	.	few
CASSQGLGSHQPQHF	TGTGCCAGCAGTCAGGGATTGGGAAGCCATCAGCCCCAGCATTTT	15	TRBV12-3/TRBV12-4	TRBJ1-5	.	many
CSATNFEQYF	TGCAGTGCTACCAACTTTGAGCAGTACTTC	10	TRBV20-1	TRBJ2-7	.	.